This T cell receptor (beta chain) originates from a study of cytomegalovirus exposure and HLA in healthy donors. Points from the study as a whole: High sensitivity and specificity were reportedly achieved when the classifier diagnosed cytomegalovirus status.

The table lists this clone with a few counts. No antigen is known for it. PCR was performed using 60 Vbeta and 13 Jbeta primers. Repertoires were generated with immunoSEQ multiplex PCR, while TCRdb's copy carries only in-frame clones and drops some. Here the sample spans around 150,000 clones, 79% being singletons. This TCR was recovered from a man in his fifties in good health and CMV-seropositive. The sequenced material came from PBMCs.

Here the CDR3 DNA reads TGCGCCAGCAGCTTGGGCGGGAGGGATCCAGATACGCAGTATTTT. Its translation: CASSLGGRDPDTQYF. V and J are TRBV5-1 and TRBJ2-3; 9 bases agree with TRBD2. This CDR3 comprises 15 residues. V dropped 0 bases and J dropped 4; count of bases not matched to a gene: 3. CDR1 and CDR2 from the germline V gene are SGHRS and YFSETQ.